The 27 T cell receptor beta chains reported below all come from one sample, sequenced in a study of blood T cell repertoires in COVID-19. Repertoires were generated with immunoSEQ multiplex PCR, while TCRdb's copy carries only in-frame clones and drops some. Counted here are approximately 300,000 clones, 85% to 90% occurring once; the ten biggest clones make up roughly 6.1%. Material for sequencing was peripheral blood. The receptors stem from a woman aged 45-65 years with COVID-19, enrolled during active disease.

This chain uses TRBV28 with TRBJ2-2; 9 positions agree with TRBD2. The CDR3 has 14 residues. V shed 8 bases, J shed 6 bases, and the junction held 7 bases outside the gene matches. CDR1 and CDR2 (germline): MDHEN, SYDVKM. The CDR3 DNA sequence: TGTGCCAGCTGGCCGGGACTAGCTTCCGGGGAGCTGTTTTTT. Its protein is CASWPGLASGELFF.

This chain uses TRBV9 with TRBJ2-5; 11 positions match TRBD2. This CDR3 comprises 15 residues. Germline CDR1 reads SGDLS; CDR2 reads YYNGEE. Trimming cost V 3 bases and J 5 bases; bases outside gene matches: 6. CDR3 protein: CASSDLAGGDETQYF. DNA of the CDR3: TGTGCCAGCAGCGACCTAGCGGGAGGAGATGAGACCCAGTACTTC.

The chain links TRBV7-3 to TRBJ2-3; 10 bases are a match to TRBD1. V gave up 1 base and J gave up 6 bases; unmatched junction bases: 7. This CDR3 has 16 amino acids. CDR1 and CDR2 from the germline V gene are SGHTA and FQGTGA. The CDR3 DNA is TGTGCCAGCAGCTTAAGGGGACAGGGGAGGACGGATACGCAGTATTTT. Encoded protein: CASSLRGQGRTDTQYF.

The chain recombines TRBV11-3 with TRBJ2-7; 9 bases match TRBD2. The CDR3 length is 15 residues. Germline V gives CDR1 SGHNT, CDR2 YENEEA. The V gene end was trimmed by 1 base and the J gene end by 3 bases; junction bases not matched to a gene: 4. CDR3 in amino acids: CASSLVLAGIYEQYF. Written as DNA, the CDR3 is TGTGCCAGCAGCTTAGTCCTAGCGGGGATCTACGAGCAGTACTTC.

The chain is built from TRBV6-1 and TRBJ1-2, with D possibly matching TRBD1 (5 bases). From germline, CDR1 is MNHNS and CDR2 SASEGT. This CDR3 has 13 residues. V was pared by 2 bases and J by 7 bases, with 11 bases between. The CDR3 loop reads CASSEYGGSGYTF. CDR3 in DNA: TGTGCCAGCAGTGAATACGGGGGGTCTGGCTACACCTTC.

This chain connects TRBV5-1 to TRBJ2-3; 9 bases map to TRBD2. Germline V gene lookup returns CDR1 SGHRS and CDR2 YFSETQ. The CDR3 is 16 amino acids. With 4 bases clipped from V and 4 bases from J, the junction kept 10 bases outside the gene matches. CDR3 residues: CASSKTSGAPPDTQYF. The CDR3 nucleotides are TGCGCCAGCAGCAAGACTAGCGGAGCCCCGCCAGATACGCAGTATTTT.

This rearrangement joins TRBV30 to TRBJ2-3; perhaps TRBD2 as D (5 bases). The CDR3 spans 12 residues. CDR1 GTSNPN and CDR2 SVGIG come from the germline V gene (reference sequence). Trimming removed 1 base from V and 4 bases from J, with 6 bases in between. For the CDR3, the DNA is TGTGCCTGGAGTGGACTATCAGATACGCAGTATTTT. Translated: CAWSGLSDTQYF.

This rearrangement joins TRBV7-9 to TRBJ2-7; 10 positions agree with TRBD1. V was pared by 7 bases and J by 4 bases, with 4 bases of the junction left unmatched. The CDR3 length is 13 residues. In germline, CDR1 is SEHNR, CDR2 FQNEAQ (reference sequence). The CDR3 DNA follows: TGTGCCAGCAATAAGGACAGGGGGTACGAGCAGTACTTC. This sequence encodes CASNKDRGYEQYF.

Here the CDR3 reads CATSRRQGSLGTQYF. DNA of the CDR3: TGTGCCACCAGCAGGCGACAGGGGAGTTTAGGGACCCAGTACTTC. The genes are TRBV15 and TRBJ2-5, with 8 bases that match TRBD1. This CDR3 has 15 amino acids. The germline V gene has CDR1 LNHNV and CDR2 YYDKDF (reference sequence). Trimming at V came to 3 bases and at J to 7 bases, leaving 10 bases not matched to a gene.

This clone came up a few times. This sequence joins TRBV3-1 (or the pseudogene TRBV3-2) and TRBJ2-2; TRBD2 agrees at 15 bases. The CDR3 has 18 residues. V shed 1 base and J 5 bases; nucleotides not matched to a gene: 5. Germline-derived CDR1 and CDR2 are LGHDT and YNNKEL (reference sequence). The CDR3 is CASSQGWTSGRVTGELFF. CDR3 sequence (DNA): TGTGCCAGCAGCCAAGGTTGGACTAGCGGGAGGGTGACCGGGGAGCTGTTTTTT.

This rearrangement joins TRBV7-9 to TRBJ2-3, with D possibly TRBD2 on 6 matching bases. CDR3 length equals 15 residues. V lost 2 bases and J 1 base, leaving 10 bases between the germline ends. Looked up from germline, CDR1 is SEHNR and CDR2 is FQNEAQ (reference sequence). This CDR3 reads CASSLIASGTDTQYF. The CDR3 coding sequence is TGTGCCAGCAGCTTAATAGCTAGCGGCACAGATACGCAGTATTTT.

The chain couples TRBV29-1 to TRBJ2-3, with 7 bases lining up with TRBD1. CDR3 length: 14 amino acids. The V and J ends lost 3 bases and 1 base, in that order; junction bases with no gene match: 4. Looked up from germline, CDR1 is SQVTM and CDR2 is ANQGSEA. The CDR3 DNA is TGCAGCGTTGACCGACAGGGCCGCACAGATACGCAGTATTTT. Protein: CSVDRQGRTDTQYF.

The rearrangement links TRBV18 to TRBJ2-1, with 7 bases identical to TRBD2. CDR3 length: 16 amino acids. CDR1 and CDR2 from the germline V gene are KGHSH and LQKENI. With V trimmed by 5 bases and J by 7 bases, 14 bases remained unmatched. CDR3 protein: CASSSSAGPAVNEQFF. In DNA, the CDR3 is TGTGCCAGCTCATCCTCAGCGGGACCGGCCGTGAATGAGCAGTTCTTC.

The J gene is TRBJ2-1, the V gene TRBV29-1; D gene unclear. Germline CDR1 reads SQVTM; CDR2 reads ANQGSEA. The length of the CDR3 is 14 residues. The V gene lost 5 bases and the J gene lost 0 bases, with 11 bases spanning the gap. As DNA, the CDR3 is TGCAGCGTTTGGGTTCGGAGCTCCTACAATGAGCAGTTCTTC. Its translation is CSVWVRSSYNEQFF.

V and J are TRBV7-6 and TRBJ2-3; D gene uncertain. With 7 bases removed from V and 0 bases from J, the gap between germline ends came to 14 bases. The CDR3 contains 15 residues. The germline gives CDR1 SGHVS, CDR2 FNYEAQ. Here the CDR3 reads CASTPRRFSTDTQYF. In DNA form, the CDR3 reads TGTGCCAGCACCCCGCGGCGGTTCAGCACAGATACGCAGTATTTT.

This chain joins TRBV3-1 (or the pseudogene TRBV3-2) and TRBJ2-3, with 8 positions matching TRBD1. Trimming cost V 3 bases and J 4 bases; bases outside gene matches: 6. Per germline, CDR1 LGHDT and CDR2 YNNKEL (reference sequence). The CDR3 contains 15 residues. In DNA form, the CDR3 reads TGTGCCAGCAGCCATACCGGACAGGGTTCAGATACGCAGTATTTT. Its translation: CASSHTGQGSDTQYF.

A single count supports this clone. V gene TRBV6-5 combines with J gene TRBJ1-2; a weak D match, TRBD1 (5 bases). Germline CDR1 is MNHEY and CDR2 is SVGAGI. This CDR3 region has 14 residues. Trimming stripped 6 bases from V and 2 bases from J, with 13 bases between. In DNA, the CDR3 is TGTGCCAGCAGCAGGCCGGGGGGGAACTATGGCTACACCTTC. Translation: CASSRPGGNYGYTF.

The rearrangement links TRBV2 to TRBJ2-4; D is possibly TRBD2 (5 bases). The ends were cut back, 7 bases at V and 4 bases at J, with 11 bases in the middle. The CDR3 is made up of 13 amino acids. Germline V gene lookup returns CDR1 SNHLY and CDR2 FYNNEI. CDR3 sequence: CASNLAAKNIQYF. The DNA of the CDR3 is TGTGCCAGCAATCTAGCAGCTAAAAACATTCAGTACTTC.

The CDR3 bases are TGTGCCAGCAGATCTCCGGGTTACTATGGCTACACCTTC. This gives the protein CASRSPGYYGYTF. The J gene is TRBJ1-2, the V gene TRBV28; unclear D gene. The CDR3 is made up of 13 amino acids. Germline V lookup: CDR1 MDHEN, CDR2 SYDVKM. V shed 6 bases and J shed 3 bases, with 11 bases lying between them.

The rearrangement uses TRBV27 and TRBJ1-6, with 9 bases matching TRBD1. The trim removed 5 bases at V and 8 bases at J, leaving 1 base unmatched. Germline lookup yields CDR1 MNHEY and CDR2 SMNVEV (reference sequence). This CDR3 has 13 amino acids. Here the CDR3 DNA reads TGTGCCAGCAGTCGGACAGGGGATTCACCCCTCCACTTT. Translated, it gives CASSRTGDSPLHF.

This clone was seen only once. V usage is TRBV24-1 and J usage is TRBJ1-6; 7 bases match TRBD1. V shed 4 bases and J 8 bases; nucleotides not matched to a gene: 10. From germline, CDR1 is KGHDR and CDR2 SFDVKD. The CDR3 consists of 16 residues. In nucleotides, the CDR3 is TGTGCCACCAGTGACCCGAGACAGGGCCCCTATTCACCCCTCCACTTT. Protein product: CATSDPRQGPYSPLHF.

The rearrangement links TRBV5-1 to TRBJ2-6; 12 bases line up with TRBD2. The CDR3 is 18 amino acids. The junction had 7 bases not matched to a gene; V was cut back by 3 bases and J by 3 bases. The germline CDR1 and CDR2 sequences are SGHRS and YFSETQ. This CDR3 reads CASSSGTSGFFGANVLTF. DNA for the CDR3: TGCGCCAGCAGCTCCGGGACTAGCGGGTTCTTTGGGGCCAACGTCCTGACTTTC.

The genes are TRBV7-8 and TRBJ1-2; D is uncertain. Germline CDR1 reads SGHVS; CDR2 reads FQNEAQ. Trimming stripped 2 bases from V and 2 bases from J, with 15 bases between. The CDR3 has 16 residues. The chain's CDR3 is CASSLRQVIKNYGYTF. Here the CDR3 DNA reads TGTGCCAGCAGCTTACGGCAGGTTATAAAAAACTATGGCTACACCTTC.

A single count supports this clone. This chain connects TRBV19 to TRBJ2-2, with TRBD2 matching over 9 bases. V was clipped by 11 bases and J by 5 bases; unmatched bases: 3. CDR1 and CDR2 from the germline V gene are LNHDA and SQIVND (reference sequence). The CDR3 length is 12 residues. DNA of the CDR3: TGTGCCGCGGGGGGGTTTACCGGGGAGCTGTTTTTT. Encoded protein: CAAGGFTGELFF.

The gene calls are TRBV7-6 and TRBJ1-1; possibly TRBD1 for D (5 bases). The V end lost 5 bases, the J end lost 1 base, and 11 bases lay between the germline ends. The CDR3 consists of 14 residues. Germline-derived CDR1 and CDR2 are SGHVS and FNYEAQ. CDR3 sequence reads: CASSPPQGNTEAFF. CDR3 bases: TGTGCCAGCAGCCCGCCCCAGGGGAACACTGAAGCTTTCTTT.

The chain employs TRBV2 and TRBJ1-6; weak D call: TRBD1 (5 bases). Trimming took 6 bases from V and 1 from J, leaving 16 bases between them. This CDR3 contains 17 residues. Germline values: CDR1 SNHLY, CDR2 FYNNEI. The CDR3 nucleotides are TGTGCCAGCAGCCTCCGGCAGGGAGGGTCCTATAATTCACCCCTCCACTTT. It is translated as CASSLRQGGSYNSPLHF.

V gene TRBV24-1 combines with J gene TRBJ2-2; D not resolved. This CDR3 has 12 amino acids. Germline V CDR1 and CDR2: KGHDR, SFDVKD. Trimming took off 9 bases at V and 4 bases at J, with 8 bases between the two ends. The CDR3 loop is CATSDSTGELFF. DNA for the CDR3: TGTGCCACCTCAGACTCCACCGGGGAGCTGTTTTTT.